One sample yielded the 19 T cell receptor beta chains listed below, sequenced in a study of blood T cell repertoires in COVID-19. The method was immunoSEQ multiplex PCR; TCRdb's version includes in-frame clones alone and lacks a portion of them. The data hold about 270,000 clones, with about nine tenths observed a single time. The sequenced sample was peripheral blood. The receptors stem from a middle-aged man with active or convalescent COVID-19.

V gene TRBV5-4 combines with J gene TRBJ2-1; D unresolved. The CDR3 covers 15 residues. V was clipped by 4 bases and J by 0 bases, with 11 bases between them. Germline V lookup: CDR1 SGHNT, CDR2 YYREEE (reference sequence). The CDR3 here is CASSPDSISYNEQFF. The CDR3 DNA reads as TGTGCCAGCAGCCCTGACTCTATCTCCTACAATGAGCAGTTCTTC.

This chain connects TRBV19 to TRBJ2-7; tentatively, D is TRBD1 (6 bases). The V and J ends lost 3 bases and 3 bases respectively, with 21 bases between them. Per germline, CDR1 LNHDA and CDR2 SQIVND (reference sequence). There are 17 residues in the CDR3. The DNA for the CDR3 is TGTGCCAGTAGTATGGTTCTCCGACAGGCGAGACTCTACGAGCAGTACTTC. It codes for CASSMVLRQARLYEQYF. The whole variable domain, remainder taken from reference TRBV19 and TRBJ2-7, is DGGITQSPKYLFRKEGQNVTLSCEQNLNHDAMYWYRQDPGQGLRLIYYSQIVNDFQKGDIAEGYSVSREKKESFPLTVTSAQKNPTAFYLCASSMVLRQARLYEQYFGPGTRLTVT.

The chain recombines TRBV6-4 with TRBJ2-1, with TRBD1 matching over 9 bases. Germline V gene lookup returns CDR1 MRHNA and CDR2 SNTAGT. Trimming took 5 bases from V and 1 from J; bases not matched to a gene: 3. CDR3 size: 15 residues. CDR3 in amino acids: CASSPGTGSYNEQFF. For the CDR3, the DNA is TGTGCCAGCAGTCCCGGGACAGGGTCCTACAATGAGCAGTTCTTC.

The chain links TRBV3-1 (or the pseudogene TRBV3-2) to TRBJ1-5; D might be TRBD1 (5 bases). The CDR3 is 15 residues long. Trimming stripped 1 base from V and 2 bases from J, with 9 bases between. The germline gives CDR1 LGHDT, CDR2 YNNKEL (reference sequence). Written as DNA, the CDR3 is TGTGCCAGCAGCCAAGGCAGGGATGGCAATCAGCCCCAGCATTTT. It is translated as CASSQGRDGNQPQHF.

The chain has TRBV10-2 and TRBJ2-1; 8 bases are shared with TRBD2. Germline lookup yields CDR1 WSHSY and CDR2 SAAADI. V shed 8 bases, J shed 9 bases, and the junction held 12 bases outside the gene matches. The CDR3 length is 14 residues. The CDR3 region has the DNA TGCGCCAGCCGTCCCGGGGGGGGCGCGGGTGAGCAGTTCTTC. Its translation is CASRPGGGAGEQFF.

This clone was seen only a few times. The chain employs TRBV15 and TRBJ1-5; a weak D match, TRBD1 (6 bases). V lost 0 bases and J 6 bases, leaving 18 bases between the germline ends. The germline gives CDR1 LNHNV, CDR2 YYDKDF (reference sequence). This CDR3 contains 17 residues. This CDR3 is CATSRDPGAGAVQPQHF. The CDR3, as DNA: TGTGCCACCAGCAGAGACCCCGGGGCAGGGGCCGTTCAGCCCCAGCATTTT. Variable domain in full (rest from reference TRBV15 and TRBJ1-5): DAMVIQNPRYQVTQFGKPVTLSCSQTLNHNVMYWYQQKSSQAPKLLFHYYDKDFNNEADTPDNFQSRRPNTSFCFLDIRSPGLGDTAMYLCATSRDPGAGAVQPQHFGDGTRLSIL.

Note on this clone: At one boundary the junction diverges from the germline segment, which might be a read error. This rearrangement joins TRBV5-1 to TRBJ2-5; D is uncertain. CDR3 length: 12 amino acids. Germline V gene data show CDR1 as SGHRS and CDR2 as YFSETQ. In DNA, the CDR3 is TGCGCCAGCAGCCCGCACCAGGAGACCCAGTACTTC. Protein: CASSPHQETQYF.

The chain is built from TRBV20-1 and TRBJ2-3; 8 bases map to TRBD1. V was clipped by 3 bases and J by 4 bases; unmatched bases: 9. The length of the CDR3 is 15 residues. Germline CDR1 reads DFQATT; CDR2 reads SNEGSKA (reference sequence). Written as DNA, the CDR3 is TGCAGTGCTAGTGGGCGACAGGGGAAAGCAGATACGCAGTATTTT. Translated: CSASGRQGKADTQYF.

The genes are TRBV4-2 and TRBJ1-5; D is perhaps TRBD1 (5 bases). This CDR3 is built from 14 residues. Trimming removed 5 bases at V and 8 bases at J, with 16 bases between. The V gene's germline CDR1 is LGHNA and CDR2 YNFKEQ. The chain's CDR3 is CASSFQQEPKPQHF. For the CDR3, the DNA is TGTGCCAGCAGCTTTCAACAGGAACCCAAGCCCCAGCATTTT.

The chain uses TRBV11-3 and TRBJ1-2; TRBD1 agrees at 11 bases. V trimming: 5 bases; J trimming: 3 bases; junction bases outside the gene matches: 5. This CDR3 is built from 15 residues. CDR1 is SGHNT and CDR2 is YENEEA in the germline V gene. The chain's CDR3 is CASSTDRGQYYGYTF. The CDR3 bases are TGTGCCAGCAGCACGGACAGGGGGCAGTACTATGGCTACACCTTC.

This chain connects TRBV5-1 to TRBJ2-2, with D possibly TRBD1 on 6 matching bases. CDR3 length: 16 residues. V was clipped by 3 bases and J by 2 bases, with 14 bases between them. Germline CDR1 is SGHRS and CDR2 is YFSETQ. The CDR3 spells CASSWADSRNTGELFF. In DNA, the CDR3 is TGCGCCAGCAGCTGGGCGGACAGTCGTAACACCGGGGAGCTGTTTTTT.

About this clone: The same CDR3 is also encoded by other DNA sequences in this sample. The chain carries TRBV7-3 and TRBJ2-5; D uncertain. Germline V gene lookup returns CDR1 SGHTA and CDR2 FQGTGA. Trimming stripped 2 bases from V and 2 bases from J, with 12 bases between. The CDR3 runs to 15 residues. The CDR3 nucleotides are TGTGCCAGCAGCTTAGGCGGCCTAAATCAAGAGACCCAGTACTTC. Encoded protein: CASSLGGLNQETQYF.

J is TRBJ2-1 and V is TRBV19, with 9 bases identical to TRBD2. The V gene's germline CDR1 is LNHDA and CDR2 SQIVND (reference sequence). V lost 7 bases and J lost 2; bases outside the gene matches: 6. This CDR3 comprises 15 residues. CDR3 sequence: CASTRLAEAYNEQFF. The DNA for the CDR3 is TGTGCCAGTACCAGACTAGCGGAGGCCTACAATGAGCAGTTCTTC.

The genes are TRBV5-6 and TRBJ1-1, with a possible D match to TRBD1 (5 bases). The CDR3 is 12 residues long. Germline loops: CDR1 SGHDT, CDR2 YYEEEE. V was pared by 2 bases and J by 7 bases, with 9 bases between. Here the CDR3 reads CASSFQGGEAFF. The CDR3 bases are TGTGCCAGCAGCTTCCAGGGTGGTGAAGCTTTCTTT.

V is TRBV23-1 and J is TRBJ2-2, with TRBD1 matching 7 bases. TRBV23-1 belongs to the ORF category, with a function that is uncertain. V was clipped by 0 bases and J by 2 bases; unmatched bases: 12. CDR3 length: 19 amino acids. In DNA, the CDR3 is TGCGCCAGCAGTCAATCAGGGGCGACAGGGCCACAAAACACCGGGGAGCTGTTTTTT. Protein product: CASSQSGATGPQNTGELFF.

This rearrangement joins TRBV5-6 to TRBJ2-1, with 15 bases that match TRBD2. CDR1 is SGHDT, CDR2 YYEEEE, per germline. The ends lost 4 bases at V and 10 bases at J; junction bases unmatched: 6. The CDR3 length is 15 residues. The CDR3: CASSPGLAGGLEQFF. The CDR3 DNA sequence: TGTGCCAGCAGCCCGGGACTAGCGGGGGGTTTAGAGCAGTTCTTC.

As for this clone: Other nucleotide sequences from this sample produce the same CDR3. This chain joins TRBV9 and TRBJ1-2; D gene unclear. This CDR3 comprises 12 residues. Trimming cost V 0 bases and J 5 bases, with 5 bases left between them. The germline gives CDR1 SGDLS, CDR2 YYNGEE. DNA for the CDR3: TGTGCCAGCAGCGTAGGGCAATATGGCTACACCTTC. This codes for CASSVGQYGYTF.

The V gene is TRBV19, the J gene TRBJ2-4; 11 bases agree with TRBD2. Germline CDR1 and CDR2: LNHDA and SQIVND (reference sequence). The length of the CDR3 is 16 residues. The J segment lost 5 bases and the V segment lost 7 bases, leaving 10 bases of the junction unmatched. CDR3 bases: TGTGCCAGTACCAATAGCGGGGGGGCCGCCCAAAACATTCAGTACTTC. This codes for CASTNSGGAAQNIQYF.

This chain connects TRBV4-1 to TRBJ2-3, with TRBD2 matching 12 bases. The CDR3 sequence is 15 residues long. Trimming took 4 bases from V and 6 from J; bases not matched to a gene: 5. CDR1 is MGHRA, CDR2 YSYEKL, per germline. The CDR3 sequence is CASSPLAGGRDTQYF. The CDR3 nucleotides are TGCGCCAGCAGCCCCCTAGCGGGGGGGCGGGATACGCAGTATTTT.